These 32 T cell receptor beta chains were all obtained from the same sample, sequenced in a study of Graves' ophthalmopathy and Graves' hyperthyroidism. RNA transcripts were the source from which TCR beta CDR3 regions were amplified. RT-PCR with HTBI primers came first, then second-round multiplex PCR. TCRdb independently ran MiXCR on the multiplex PCR reads; one entry per CDR3 protein. The data show 600,000 to 700,000 distinct CDR3 sequences, about two fifths seen once. The sample consisted of peripheral blood. The receptors stem from an adult man with Graves' ophthalmopathy.

This clonotype has ten or more counts. V gene TRBV15 combines with J gene TRBJ1-6; the match to TRBD1 covers 8 bases. The CDR3 contains 15 residues. V trimming: 2 bases; J trimming: 7 bases; junction bases outside the gene matches: 4. Germline-derived CDR1 and CDR2 are LNHNV and YYDKDF (reference sequence). For the CDR3, the DNA is TGTGCCACCAGCAGACAGACAGGGGTGAATTCACCCCTCCACTTT. Protein sequence: CATSRQTGVNSPLHF.

This clonotype was counted many times. This chain uses TRBV10-3 with TRBJ2-2; D not resolved. CDR1 is ENHRY and CDR2 is SYGVKD in the germline V gene. The CDR3 has 17 residues. V was cut by 0 bases and J by 2 bases, with 13 bases left in between. Here the CDR3 reads CAISESALPTNTGELFF. The CDR3 DNA sequence: TGTGCCATCAGTGAGTCGGCTCTGCCGACCAACACCGGGGAGCTGTTTTTT.

The chain combines TRBV11-2 with TRBJ1-5; perhaps TRBD1 as D (5 bases). This CDR3 has 15 residues. V was clipped by 6 bases and J by 7 bases, with 19 bases between them. Germline CDR1 reads SGHAT; CDR2 reads FQNNGV. CDR3 in amino acids: CASSDKMQGGQPQHF. In DNA, the CDR3 is TGTGCCAGCAGTGATAAAATGCAGGGCGGGCAGCCCCAGCATTTT.

V usage is TRBV29-1 and J usage is TRBJ2-6; D possibly corresponds to TRBD1 (5 bases). The germline V and J ends were trimmed by 8 bases and 5 bases, with 10 bases remaining between them. Germline CDR1 and CDR2: SQVTM and ANQGSEA. CDR3 length: 12 residues. The CDR3 DNA is TGCAGCCCCCAGGGATGGGCCAACGTCCTGACTTTC. It specifies CSPQGWANVLTF.

The chain carries TRBV11-2 and TRBJ1-6; 9 bases map to TRBD1. Germline V gives CDR1 SGHAT, CDR2 FQNNGV. The CDR3 has 15 amino acids. V lost 6 bases and J lost 9; bases outside the gene matches: 9. The CDR3 DNA sequence: TGTGCCAGCAGTGAAGGCCCGGACAGGGGTTCACCCCTCCACTTT. The encoded protein is CASSEGPDRGSPLHF.

A word on this clonotype: Relative to the germline gene, one junction end is altered; a read error may explain this. The gene calls are TRBV25-1 and TRBJ1-5; D might be TRBD1 (6 bases). Germline lookup yields CDR1 MGHDK and CDR2 SYGVNS. This CDR3 comprises 13 residues. The CDR3 sequence is CASREQGNQPQHF. Written as DNA, the CDR3 is TGCGCCAGCAGGGAGCAGGGGAACCAGCCCCAGCATTTT. Using reference TRBV25-1 and TRBJ1-5 for the parts outside the CDR3, the full variable domain is EADIYQTPRYLVIGTGKKITLECSQTMGHDKMYWYQQDPGMELHLIHYSYGVNSTEKGDLSSESTVSRIRTEHFPLTLESARPSHTSQYLCASREQGNQPQHFGDGTRLSIL.

The chain carries TRBV7-3 and TRBJ2-5; either TRBD1 or TRBD2 may fit D (5 bases each). V lost 4 bases to trimming and J lost 5 bases, with 17 bases between them. This CDR3 spans 15 amino acids. From germline, CDR1 is SGHTA and CDR2 FQGTGA. CDR3 coding DNA: TGTGCCAGCAGCTACCAATCGGGACCGCGGGAGACCCAGTACTTC. Its translation is CASSYQSGPRETQYF.

The rearrangement joins TRBV14 to TRBJ2-3; D may match TRBD1 or TRBD2 (5 bases each). Germline values: CDR1 SGHDN, CDR2 FVKESK. This CDR3 region has 15 residues. Trimming pared 0 bases from V and 2 bases from J, leaving 9 bases between. The CDR3 loop reads CASSQDEGTTDTQYF. In nucleotides, the CDR3 is TGTGCCAGCAGCCAAGATGAGGGGACCACAGATACGCAGTATTTT.

This clonotype has a handful of counts. The rearrangement links TRBV30 to TRBJ1-2, with D hard to call. V gave up 7 bases and J gave up 4 bases, with 10 bases separating them. Germline CDR1 and CDR2: GTSNPN and SVGIG (reference sequence). The length of the CDR3 is 11 residues. For the CDR3, the DNA is TGTGCCTCTCACGGACGCTATGGCTACACCTTC. Amino acids: CASHGRYGYTF. Together with reference TRBV30 and TRBJ1-2, the CDR3 gives the full variable domain: SQTIHQWPATLVQPVGSPLSLECTVEGTSNPNLYWYRQAAGRGLQLLFYSVGIGQISSEVPQNLSASRPQDRQFILSSKKLLLSDSGFYLCASHGRYGYTFGSGTRLTVV.

Of note for this clonotype: One end of the junction does not line up with germline, which may come from a read error. The rearrangement links TRBV7-9 to TRBJ1-2; TRBD1 aligns across 9 bases. The CDR3 runs to 12 residues. The germline CDR1 and CDR2 sequences are SEHNR and FQNEAQ (reference sequence). The CDR3 spells CASSAGTGRLHF. The CDR3 DNA follows: TGTGCCAGCAGCGCAGGGACAGGGAGGCTTCACTTC.

This clonotype came up many times. The V call is TRBV5-6, the J call TRBJ1-4, with no clear D. The CDR3 consists of 14 residues. The V gene's germline CDR1 is SGHDT and CDR2 YYEEEE. The V gene lost 0 bases and the J gene lost 8 bases, with 11 bases spanning the gap. The CDR3 reads CASSLGVGKEKLFF. In DNA, the CDR3 is TGTGCCAGCAGCTTGGGAGTAGGCAAGGAAAAACTGTTTTTT.

The chain carries TRBV10-3 and TRBJ2-5; tentative D call: TRBD1 (6 bases). The CDR3 sequence is 13 residues long. Germline-derived CDR1 and CDR2 are ENHRY and SYGVKD. V was cut by 4 bases and J by 5 bases, with 11 bases left in between. The CDR3 DNA sequence: TGTGCCATCAGTGTAAAGGGGGATGAGACCCAGTACTTC. Translating gives CAISVKGDETQYF.

This rearrangement joins TRBV29-1 to TRBJ2-5, with TRBD1 matching 7 bases. CDR3 length equals 11 residues. Germline CDR1 reads SQVTM; CDR2 reads ANQGSEA. CDR3 coding DNA: TGCACCGGACAGGTTGAGGAGACCCAGTACTTC. Translating it yields CTGQVEETQYF.

The rearrangement links TRBV7-8 to TRBJ2-3; D uncertain. V lost 1 base and J lost 0, with 2 bases in between. The CDR3 consists of 13 residues. The germline V gene encodes CDR1 SGHVS and CDR2 FQNEAQ. The CDR3 loop is CASSLDSTDTQYF. The CDR3 nucleotides read TGTGCCAGCAGCTTAGATAGCACAGATACGCAGTATTTT.

This clonotype was picked up many times. This chain links TRBV20-1 with TRBJ2-7, with 7 bases identical to TRBD1. The germline gives CDR1 DFQATT, CDR2 SNEGSKA (reference sequence). This CDR3 spans 12 amino acids. The trim removed 6 bases at V and 1 base at J, leaving 3 bases unmatched. CDR3 protein: CSATGVSYEQYF. In DNA, the CDR3 is TGCAGTGCCACAGGGGTGTCCTACGAGCAGTACTTC.

The J gene is TRBJ2-2, the V gene TRBV9; 8 positions match TRBD2. Germline assignment: CDR1 SGDLS and CDR2 YYNGEE. The V and J ends lost 3 bases and 8 bases, in that order; junction bases with no gene match: 6. This CDR3 region has 14 residues. Here the CDR3 reads CASSASGLAGELFF. The CDR3 DNA reads TGTGCCAGCAGCGCCTCCGGACTAGCTGGGGAGCTGTTTTTT.

This clonotype was counted many times. The gene calls are TRBV10-3 and TRBJ1-1, with 9 bases matching TRBD1. With 3 bases clipped from V and 3 bases from J, the junction kept 26 bases outside the gene matches. This CDR3 comprises 22 residues. From germline, CDR1 is ENHRY and CDR2 SYGVKD. CDR3 region: CAISDHSPGGQGWYSGDTEAFF. The CDR3 DNA sequence: TGTGCCATCAGTGACCATAGCCCCGGTGGACAGGGGTGGTACTCGGGGGACACTGAAGCTTTCTTT.

This clonotype has a count of ten or more. This chain links TRBV12-3 or TRBV12-4 with TRBJ1-1; D remains unclear. The CDR3 loop spans 15 amino acids. V was clipped by 7 bases and J by 0 bases, with 15 bases between them. CDR3 region: CASTYVGGMNTEAFF. Written as DNA, the CDR3 is TGTGCCAGCACTTATGTCGGAGGCATGAACACTGAAGCTTTCTTT.

This clonotype has only a few counts. This sequence joins TRBV9 and TRBJ1-5; unclear D gene. The CDR3 extends over 16 amino acids. Trimming took off 4 bases at V and 2 bases at J, with 16 bases between the two ends. CDR1 SGDLS and CDR2 YYNGEE come from the germline V gene. For the CDR3, the DNA is TGTGCCAGCAGCCAAGGACGAGGAGCGGGCAATCAGCCCCAGCATTTT. Translated, it gives CASSQGRGAGNQPQHF. The complete variable domain, with remaining parts taken from reference TRBV9 and TRBJ1-5, reads DSGVTQTPKHLITATGQRVTLRCSPRSGDLSVYWYQQSLDQGLQFLIQYYNGEERAKGNILERFSAQQFPDLHSELNLSSLELGDSALYFCASSQGRGAGNQPQHFGDGTRLSIL.

Ten or more counts support this clonotype. V and J are TRBV5-1 and TRBJ1-4; unclear D gene. Trimming shortened V by 6 bases and J by 3 bases, and 9 bases separated the two germline ends. This CDR3 is built from 13 residues. Germline values: CDR1 SGHRS, CDR2 YFSETQ. CDR3 DNA sequence: TGCGCCAGCATGGGGTTATCTAATGAAAAACTGTTTTTT. Amino acids: CASMGLSNEKLFF.

This clonotype was seen a handful of times. The rearrangement uses TRBV2 and TRBJ2-2; perhaps TRBD2 as D (7 bases). The CDR3 consists of 13 residues. Trimming removed 11 bases at V and 4 bases at J, with 14 bases between. Germline values: CDR1 SNHLY, CDR2 FYNNEI. The CDR3 region has the DNA TGTGCCCTTGGCGGGGGCCTCACCGGGGAGCTGTTTTTT. Protein sequence: CALGGGLTGELFF.

V usage is TRBV25-1 and J usage is TRBJ1-2; D gene unclear. CDR1 and CDR2 from the germline V gene are MGHDK and SYGVNS. V lost 6 bases, J lost 8 bases, and 1 base lay in between. The CDR3 totals 8 residues. CDR3 loop: CASRGYTF. CDR3 in DNA: TGTGCCAGCAGGGGCTACACCTTC.

The chain combines TRBV28 with TRBJ1-2; D not certain. With 6 bases removed from V and 3 bases from J, the gap between germline ends came to 20 bases. Per the germline V gene, CDR1 is MDHEN and CDR2 is SYDVKM. The CDR3 totals 16 residues. The CDR3 region has the DNA TGTGCCAGCAGCTCCACTTCCCGACCATCCCACTATGGCTACACCTTC. Its translation: CASSSTSRPSHYGYTF.

The chain uses TRBV4-2 and TRBJ2-5, with D hard to call. CDR1 and CDR2 from the germline V gene are LGHNA and YNFKEQ. Deletions cut 1 base from V and 0 bases from J, with 6 bases between. The CDR3 contains 14 residues. The CDR3 nucleotides read TGTGCCAGCAGCCAAGTAACTTACCAAGAGACCCAGTACTTC. Residues: CASSQVTYQETQYF.

This clonotype appeared many times. CDR3 sequence (DNA): TGTGCCAGCAGCTTAGTCGAGAGTGGGCGGGAGCTGTTTTTT. Amino acid sequence: CASSLVESGRELFF. This rearrangement joins TRBV7-9 to TRBJ2-2; D gene unclear. There are 14 residues in the CDR3. Germline values: CDR1 SEHNR, CDR2 FQNEAQ (reference sequence). The germline V and J ends were trimmed by 1 base and 9 bases, with 12 bases remaining between them.

This clonotype was seen ten or more times. The chain couples TRBV7-2 to TRBJ1-1; tentative D call: TRBD1 (6 bases). This CDR3 spans 16 amino acids. CDR1 is SGHTA and CDR2 is FQGNSA in the germline V gene. The V and J ends lost 3 bases and 2 bases respectively, with 16 bases between them. CDR3 coding DNA: TGTGCCAGCAGCTTGGAGGGGGTTACAGCTAACACTGAAGCTTTCTTT. Residues: CASSLEGVTANTEAFF.

This clonotype was seen a few times. The chain links TRBV14 to TRBJ2-7, with D perhaps TRBD1 (7 bases). CDR1 SGHDN and CDR2 FVKESK come from the germline V gene. This CDR3 is 18 amino acids long. The V end was cut by 8 bases, the J end by 7 bases, with 33 bases between. The CDR3 loop reads CASSPRSGAGGGLREQYF. The CDR3 DNA reads as TGTGCCAGCTCACCACGTTCCGGAGCAGGGGGAGGTCTTCGGGAGCAGTACTTC. The full variable domain, rest sourced from reference TRBV14 and TRBJ2-7, is EAGVTQFPSHSVIEKGQTVTLRCDPISGHDNLYWYRRVMGKEIKFLLHFVKESKQDESGMPNNRFLAERTGGTYSTLKVQPAELEDSGVYFCASSPRSGAGGGLREQYFGPGTRLTVT.

This clonotype occurred once. J is TRBJ2-1 and V is TRBV20-1; TRBD2 agrees at 8 bases. The DNA end is a closer match to TRBJ2-7, so the J assignment may be wrong. The V gene's germline CDR1 is DFQATT and CDR2 SNEGSKA (reference sequence). CDR3 length equals 13 residues. DNA of the CDR3: TGCAGTACCCAGCGGGAGACGAACAATGAGCAGTACTTC. It yields the protein CSTQRETNNEQYF.

This clonotype was counted between two and nine times. A much larger clonotype is one base distant, so this may be a read error. The genes are TRBV4-2 and TRBJ2-5; no clear D. Trimming shortened V by 2 bases and J by 0 bases, and 4 bases separated the two germline ends. The CDR3 has 13 amino acids. Per germline, CDR1 LGHNA and CDR2 YNFKEQ. The CDR3 region has the DNA TGTGCCAGCAGCCAACAAAACCAAGAGACCCAGTACTTC. Its protein product is CASSQQNQETQYF.

As DNA, the CDR3 is TGCAGCGTTGAACTTGCGGGAGGGACTGAAGCTTTCTTT. It encodes CSVELAGGTEAFF. The chain joins TRBV29-1 to TRBJ1-1; unclear D gene. CDR1 SQVTM and CDR2 ANQGSEA come from the germline V gene. The CDR3 is 13 residues long. Between the trimmed V and J ends, which lost 2 bases and 5 bases, there was a span of 12 bases.

The chain carries TRBV6-6 and TRBJ2-7; no clear D. The CDR3 totals 13 residues. Per germline, CDR1 MNHNY and CDR2 SVGAGI (reference sequence). V was cut by 3 bases and J by 5 bases, with 11 bases left in between. The DNA of the CDR3 is TGTGCCAGCAGTTATAATCCCTACCACGAGCAGTACTTC. It codes for CASSYNPYHEQYF.

This clonotype was seen a handful of times. The chain employs TRBV5-1 and TRBJ2-6; TRBD1 might be the D (5 bases). Between the trimmed V and J ends, which lost 6 bases and 2 bases, there was a span of 12 bases. The CDR3 has 15 amino acids. Germline V gene lookup returns CDR1 SGHRS and CDR2 YFSETQ. CDR3: CASTEKGTGANVLTF. CDR3 sequence (DNA): TGCGCCAGCACTGAGAAGGGGACTGGGGCCAACGTCCTGACTTTC.